The clone carrying this TCR beta chain has more than one count but fewer than ten. Its matching antigen is unknown. Each of the CD4+ naive, central memory, regulatory and stem cell-like memory populations was sorted via CD45RO/CCR7/CD25/CD127/CD95/CD27. Once sorted, every population was more than 95% pure. Per the germline V gene, CDR1 is SQVTM and CDR2 is ANQGSEA. V gave up 7 bases and J gave up 0 bases, with 9 bases separating them. The CDR3 contains 13 residues. The data were taken from a study of beta chain features in type 1 diabetes. Study outcomes and limitations: Lower insertion and higher deletion counts appeared at VDJ junctions in type 1 diabetes patients. Here, the possible influence of HLA type (on TCRB rearrangement) remained unresolved.

As every portion of the isolated RNA was reverse transcribed, the sequencing read expressed TCRB transcripts. Method: immunoSEQ multiplex PCR; TCRdb's copy keeps in-frame clones and lacks some. The table shows 970,000 or so clones, with roughly 17% occurring only once. Sample: naive CD4+ T cells from blood. The chain recombines TRBV29-1 with TRBJ2-2; D gene uncertain. This sequence originates from a young woman in good health. CDR3 nucleotide sequence: TGCAGCGGCAGACATGCGAACACCGGGGAGCTGTTTTTT. The encoded protein is CSGRHANTGELFF.